The clone carrying this TCR beta chain was counted a single time. These data come from a study of T cell changes during pregnancy in multiple sclerosis. The V gene's germline CDR1 is MNHEY and CDR2 SVGAGI. CDR3 size: 13 residues. V lost 2 bases and J lost 6, with 10 bases in between. Using immunoSEQ multiplex PCR, the repertoire was profiled, and TCRdb retains in-frame clones only, with some absent. The table has 50,000 to 60,000 clones, about 90% seen once. The specimen was CD4+ T cells from peripheral blood mononuclear cells, collected in the first trimester of pregnancy. This chain joins TRBV6-5 and TRBJ2-5; D is unresolved. This receptor was identified in a female donor with multiple sclerosis, enrolled in a pregnancy study. The CDR3 here is CASSYPGVKTQYF. CDR3 nucleotides: TGTGCCAGCAGTTACCCGGGTGTGAAGACCCAGTACTTC.